The 32 T cell receptor beta chains below come from one sample, sequenced in a study of CXCR3-negative and CXCR3-positive naive CD8 T cells. The TRB cDNA libraries were prepared by 5' RACE with UMI labels. TCRdb reanalyzed the 5' RACE reads and collapses them to one entry per CDR3 protein, without DNA. The sample holds around 47,000 distinct CDR3 sequences. Sequencing was carried out using memory CD8+ T cells from blood. All receptors derive from a human donor in good health. Some clones in this sample may be carry-over from other donors' samples.

The chain recombines TRBV28 with TRBJ1-5; the TCRdb D gene call, TRBD1, has no DNA to confirm it. The CDR3 is made up of 15 amino acids. Germline lookup yields CDR1 MDHEN and CDR2 SYDVKM. The CDR3 reads CASSLGVESNQPQHF.

This chain joins TRBV5-8 and TRBJ1-1; the TRBD1 assignment by TCRdb is unverifiable without DNA. This CDR3 is 16 amino acids long. Germline V gene sequence: CDR1 SGHTS, CDR2 YDEGEE. The CDR3: CASSLGQALLNTEAFF.

V is TRBV18 and J is TRBJ2-7; TCRdb picks TRBD1, but there is no DNA to check that call. This CDR3 region has 15 residues. Germline values: CDR1 KGHSH, CDR2 LQKENI. CDR3 amino acids: CASSQTGTGIYEQYF.

The V and J genes are TRBV6-4 and TRBJ2-3; checking the TCRdb D call of TRBD1 is not possible without DNA. The CDR3 is 15 residues long. Germline loops: CDR1 MRHNA, CDR2 SNTAGT. The CDR3 sequence: CASSDGGHGTDTQYF.

The chain joins TRBV28 to TRBJ1-4; TCRdb's D gene call, TRBD1, goes unchecked for lack of DNA. CDR3 length: 13 amino acids. Per germline, CDR1 MDHEN and CDR2 SYDVKM. The CDR3 region is CASSLYPGQELFF.

V is TRBV6-2 or TRBV6-3 and J is TRBJ1-1; TCRdb indicates TRBD1, and absent DNA this call remains unverified. Germline loops: CDR1 MNHEY, CDR2 SVGEGT. The CDR3 runs 15 residues. CDR3 sequence: CASSYRYQGNTEAFF.

V and J are TRBV7-6 and TRBJ2-3; TCRdb picks TRBD1, but there is no DNA to check that call. From germline, CDR1 is SGHVS and CDR2 FNYEAQ. This CDR3 comprises 13 residues. The CDR3: CASSPGGGDTQYF.

The chain links TRBV21-1 to TRBJ1-5; as DNA is missing, the TRBD1 call by TCRdb cannot be tested. TRBV21-1 is a known pseudogene. CDR3 size: 18 residues. This chain's CDR3 is CASNPLPRTVYSNQPQHF.

The chain joins TRBV20-1 to TRBJ1-6; TCRdb's D call, TRBD1, is unchecked because there is no DNA. This CDR3 spans 14 amino acids. Germline V gives CDR1 DFQATT, CDR2 SNEGSKA (reference sequence). The CDR3 region is CSARGRGESSPLHF.

The chain is built from TRBV20-1 and TRBJ2-7; TCRdb's D call, TRBD2, is unchecked because there is no DNA. This CDR3 has 15 amino acids. Germline CDR1 and CDR2: DFQATT and SNEGSKA (reference sequence). CDR3 protein: CSARDLASGSYEQYF.

The gene calls are TRBV28 and TRBJ2-1; no DNA is available, so the TRBD2 call from TCRdb remains unchecked. CDR1 is MDHEN and CDR2 is SYDVKM in the germline V gene. The CDR3 is made up of 12 amino acids. The CDR3 is CASSGTYNEQFF.

V gene TRBV19 combines with J gene TRBJ1-2; no DNA is available, so the TRBD1 call from TCRdb remains unchecked. The CDR3 has 17 amino acids. The V gene's germline CDR1 is LNHDA and CDR2 SQIVND (reference sequence). CDR3 residues: CASSPRGRGLAIRGYTF.

CDR3 protein: CASSSAYDRNTEAFF. The J gene is TRBJ1-1, the V gene TRBV12-3 or TRBV12-4. The CDR3 has 15 residues.

The rearrangement joins TRBV6-6 to TRBJ1-2. The CDR3 covers 16 residues. In germline, CDR1 is MNHNY, CDR2 SVGAGI (reference sequence). This CDR3 reads CASSYLVLDLNYGYTF.

CDR3 loop: CASSYGLAGVRTDTQYF. This chain connects TRBV7-9 to TRBJ2-3; the D call from TCRdb, TRBD2, cannot be confirmed without DNA. CDR1 is SEHNR and CDR2 is FQNEAQ in the germline V gene (reference sequence). The CDR3 covers 17 residues.

The chain links TRBV27 to TRBJ1-1; TCRdb calls TRBD1, which cannot be checked without DNA. The CDR3 is 13 residues long. From germline, CDR1 is MNHEY and CDR2 SMNVEV (reference sequence). The chain's CDR3 is CASSYRGGSEAFF.

J is TRBJ2-1 and V is TRBV4-2; absent DNA, TCRdb's TRBD2 call cannot be checked. Germline loops: CDR1 LGHNA, CDR2 YNFKEQ. The CDR3 is 16 amino acids. This CDR3 reads CASSQDMSGGASEQFF.

The chain links TRBV7-3 to TRBJ2-7; TCRdb picks TRBD1, but there is no DNA to check that call. This CDR3 has 14 residues. Germline CDR1 is SGHTA and CDR2 is FQGTGA. CDR3 sequence: CASSLSAQGYEQYF.

CDR3 sequence reads: CASSLPLGEQFF. This rearrangement joins TRBV12-3 or TRBV12-4 to TRBJ2-1. CDR3 length equals 12 residues.

J is TRBJ1-1 and V is TRBV14. This CDR3 is built from 12 residues. CDR1 SGHDN and CDR2 FVKESK come from the germline V gene. CDR3 sequence: CASSRVNTEAFF.

The chain has TRBV27 and TRBJ2-1; TCRdb outputs TRBD1, but without DNA this stays unchecked. The CDR3 runs 14 residues. The germline V gene encodes CDR1 MNHEY and CDR2 SMNVEV (reference sequence). The CDR3: CATTTGTPNNEQFF.

This rearrangement joins TRBV5-5 to TRBJ2-3; TCRdb calls TRBD1, which cannot be checked without DNA. Germline-derived CDR1 and CDR2 are SGHKS and YYEKEE (reference sequence). The CDR3 sequence is 14 residues long. This CDR3 reads CASSGGQGADTQYF.

This chain joins TRBV27 and TRBJ2-7. The CDR3 totals 14 residues. CDR1 is MNHEY, CDR2 SMNVEV, per germline (reference sequence). This CDR3 reads CASSYQGSSYEQYF.

This chain joins TRBV9 and TRBJ2-1; the D call from TCRdb, TRBD1, cannot be confirmed without DNA. The V gene's germline CDR1 is SGDLS and CDR2 YYNGEE. The CDR3 has 15 residues. The CDR3 here is CASSAQGSSYNEQFF.

J is TRBJ2-1 and V is TRBV28. Germline V gives CDR1 MDHEN, CDR2 SYDVKM. The CDR3 spans 15 residues. Here the CDR3 reads CASRPPVGSYNEQFF.

The chain joins TRBV29-1 to TRBJ1-2. The germline CDR1 and CDR2 sequences are SQVTM and ANQGSEA. CDR3 length: 15 amino acids. This chain's CDR3 is CSVGGTSNINYGYTF.

This chain links TRBV7-2 with TRBJ2-2. The CDR3 spans 15 residues. Germline CDR1 reads SGHTA; CDR2 reads FQGNSA. The CDR3 sequence is CASSFLLAGGGELFF.

The rearrangement links TRBV29-1 to TRBJ2-7. The CDR3 extends over 13 amino acids. The germline CDR1 and CDR2 sequences are SQVTM and ANQGSEA. The CDR3 region is CSAWTDSSYEQYF.

The rearrangement joins TRBV28 to TRBJ1-1. CDR3 length: 14 residues. The germline CDR1 and CDR2 sequences are MDHEN and SYDVKM. The CDR3 loop reads CASSLIQLNTEAFF.

The CDR3 is CASSLGQGYEQYF. This chain uses TRBV12-3 or TRBV12-4 with TRBJ2-7; without DNA, the TCRdb call of TRBD1 cannot be checked. The CDR3 runs 13 residues.

The V call is TRBV14, the J call TRBJ2-5; the TCRdb D gene call, TRBD1, has no DNA to confirm it. The CDR3 loop spans 15 amino acids. From germline, CDR1 is SGHDN and CDR2 FVKESK. The CDR3 loop reads CASSPTAGLGETQYF.

This clonotype is identified as medium-sized from frequency. V usage is TRBV6-4 and J usage is TRBJ1-5; the TCRdb D gene call, TRBD1, has no DNA to confirm it. The germline V gene has CDR1 MRHNA and CDR2 SNTAGT. This CDR3 spans 14 amino acids. The CDR3 region is CASSDGGGNQPQHF.